A single sample gave rise to the 31 T cell receptor beta chains below, sequenced in a study of TIL therapy for anti-PD-1-resistant metastatic lung cancer. Time point denoted: pre-treatment sample, taken before nivolumab and TIL therapy. This was the immunoSEQ v3 assay. Clones were sequenced by immunoSEQ multiplex PCR, and TCRdb holds only the in-frame ones, with some missing. The sample holds tens of thousands of clones, around 79% seen once. Sample: blood, taken at baseline. Receptors originate from a person between 25 and 79 years old with non-small cell lung cancer.

V gene TRBV19 combines with J gene TRBJ2-7; TRBD1 matches 9 bases. Trimming removed 6 bases from V and 6 bases from J; junction bases left unmatched: 3. Germline CDR1 reads LNHDA; CDR2 reads SQIVND (reference sequence). The CDR3 spans 12 residues. This CDR3 is CASRPTGGEQYF. CDR3 sequence (DNA): TGTGCCAGTAGGCCGACAGGGGGCGAGCAGTACTTC.

This chain connects TRBV20-1 to TRBJ2-5; D gene ambiguous. The CDR3 loop spans 10 amino acids. Trimming removed 8 bases from V and 5 bases from J, with 9 bases in between. Germline CDR1 reads DFQATT; CDR2 reads SNEGSKA (reference sequence). The CDR3 DNA reads as TGCAGTCCCACCGGGGAGACCCAGTACTTC. Translated, it gives CSPTGETQYF.

CDR3 sequence: CASSAIGTASTEAFF. The CDR3 DNA reads as TGCGCCAGCAGCGCCATAGGGACGGCGAGCACTGAAGCTTTCTTT. This chain connects TRBV5-1 to TRBJ1-1; TRBD1 is a possible D gene (5 bases). CDR1 and CDR2 from the germline V gene are SGHRS and YFSETQ. Trimming cost V 4 bases and J 4 bases, with 17 bases left between them. This CDR3 spans 15 amino acids.

The V call is TRBV18, the J call TRBJ1-5; weak D call: TRBD1 (5 bases). CDR1 is KGHSH, CDR2 LQKENI, per germline. The V gene lost 3 bases and the J gene lost 4 bases, with 13 bases spanning the gap. This CDR3 has 15 residues. The CDR3: CASSPRAGKNQPQHF. In nucleotides, the CDR3 is TGTGCCAGCTCACCTAGGGCAGGGAAAAATCAGCCCCAGCATTTT.

The chain carries TRBV15 and TRBJ1-5, with 8 bases fitting TRBD1. Germline CDR1 LNHNV, CDR2 YYDKDF (reference sequence). The junction had 4 bases not matched to a gene; V was cut back by 3 bases and J by 0 bases. This CDR3 comprises 16 residues. The CDR3 DNA sequence: TGTGCCACCAGCAGGGGGGGACAGGCTAGCAATCAGCCCCAGCATTTT. The encoded protein is CATSRGGQASNQPQHF.

The chain carries TRBV19 and TRBJ2-7; tentative D call: TRBD1 (5 bases). CDR3 length equals 13 residues. V lost 3 bases, J lost 3 bases, and 9 bases lay in between. CDR1 is LNHDA and CDR2 is SQIVND in the germline V gene (reference sequence). The CDR3 sequence: CASSIGQGYEQYF. DNA for the CDR3: TGTGCCAGTAGTATTGGTCAGGGCTACGAGCAGTACTTC.

This chain joins TRBV29-1 and TRBJ2-1, with 8 positions matching TRBD2. The ends lost 2 bases at V and 4 bases at J; junction bases unmatched: 10. The CDR3 runs to 16 residues. Germline-derived CDR1 and CDR2 are SQVTM and ANQGSEA. The CDR3 DNA is TGCAGCGTTGAATTCGGCACAGCGGGAGCGTACAATGAGCAGTTCTTC. As protein: CSVEFGTAGAYNEQFF.

The chain joins TRBV9 to TRBJ2-5, with D tentatively TRBD1 or TRBD2 (5 bases each). Germline CDR1 reads SGDLS; CDR2 reads YYNGEE. The CDR3 is 12 residues long. V dropped 5 bases and J dropped 4 bases, with 9 bases sitting between them. The CDR3 sequence is CASSTGAETQYF. The CDR3 DNA reads TGTGCCAGCAGTACCGGGGCAGAGACCCAGTACTTC.

The chain joins TRBV11-2 to TRBJ2-1; 7 bases fit TRBD1. Germline loops: CDR1 SGHAT, CDR2 FQNNGV. This CDR3 has 19 amino acids. J was trimmed by 0 bases and V by 1 base; bases with no gene match: 12. CDR3 DNA: TGTGCCAGCAGCTTAGGGGAGAAAAGACAGGGCTTCTCCTACAATGAGCAGTTCTTC. Amino acids: CASSLGEKRQGFSYNEQFF.

This rearrangement joins TRBV11-2 to TRBJ1-4; TRBD1 aligns across 10 bases. This CDR3 region has 18 residues. Germline CDR1 SGHAT, CDR2 FQNNGV. V lost 4 bases and J lost 8; bases outside the gene matches: 16. CDR3 sequence reads: CASSSYLGTGDHGEKLFF. The CDR3, as DNA: TGTGCCAGCAGCTCCTACCTCGGGACAGGGGATCATGGGGAAAAACTGTTTTTT.

This clone was recorded only once. The genes are TRBV6-1 and TRBJ2-1; 10 bases align to TRBD2. Germline-derived CDR1 and CDR2 are MNHNS and SASEGT. The CDR3 loop spans 17 amino acids. V shed 1 base and J 0 bases; nucleotides not matched to a gene: 3. The CDR3 sequence is CASSEDPSGSSYNEQFF. CDR3 nucleotides: TGTGCCAGCAGTGAAGACCCTAGCGGGAGCTCCTACAATGAGCAGTTCTTC.

The V gene is TRBV4-3, the J gene TRBJ1-6; D is ambiguous. The CDR3 has 12 residues. Looked up from germline, CDR1 is LGHNA and CDR2 is YSLEER. V was trimmed by 0 bases and J by 13 bases, leaving 7 bases between them. The CDR3 region has the DNA TGCGCCAGCAGCCAAGAGAAGGAGCCCCTCCACTTT. Its translation is CASSQEKEPLHF.

The CDR3 is CASSPRQGIGLNQPQHF. The DNA of the CDR3 is TGTGCCAGTAGTCCCAGACAGGGGATAGGGCTTAATCAGCCCCAGCATTTT. This rearrangement joins TRBV19 to TRBJ1-5; 8 nucleotides match TRBD1. The CDR3 is made up of 17 amino acids. Germline V gene lookup returns CDR1 LNHDA and CDR2 SQIVND (reference sequence). The V gene end was trimmed by 5 bases and the J gene end by 4 bases; junction bases not matched to a gene: 13.

The chain has TRBV5-5 and TRBJ2-2; D is unresolved. Germline CDR1 SGHKS, CDR2 YYEKEE (reference sequence). Trimming cost V 0 bases and J 1 base, with 4 bases left between them. The CDR3 is made up of 14 amino acids. CDR3 region: CASSLGGNTGELFF. DNA of the CDR3: TGTGCCAGCAGCTTGGGCGGGAACACCGGGGAGCTGTTTTTT.

This chain uses TRBV12-1 with TRBJ1-5; TRBD1, the table's D call, lacks a check against the DNA. TRBV12-1 constitutes a pseudogene. This CDR3 region has 12 residues. Written as DNA, the CDR3 is TGTGCCAGCAGCTCCAGGAATCAGCCCCAGCATTTT. Protein: CASSSRNQPQHF.

The rearrangement joins TRBV7-9 to TRBJ2-7; TRBD1 matches at 8 bases. The germline V gene has CDR1 SEHNR and CDR2 FQNEAQ (reference sequence). Trimming removed 4 bases from V and 2 bases from J; junction bases left unmatched: 7. The CDR3 extends over 15 amino acids. The CDR3, as DNA: TGTGCCAGCAGCTCCTTGGACAGGGCAGCCTACGAGCAGTACTTC. Protein: CASSSLDRAAYEQYF.

J is TRBJ1-2 and V is TRBV4-1; 8 bases are shared with TRBD1. Trimming took 0 bases from V and 1 from J; bases not matched to a gene: 10. This CDR3 region has 18 residues. In germline, CDR1 is MGHRA, CDR2 YSYEKL. For the CDR3, the DNA is TGCGCCAGCAGCCAAGATGCGGGACAGGTCGGAAATAACTATGGCTACACCTTC. It translates to CASSQDAGQVGNNYGYTF.

This chain uses TRBV6-5 with TRBJ2-5; possible D gene TRBD2, 6 bases. Germline CDR1 is MNHEY and CDR2 is SVGAGI. V dropped 2 bases and J dropped 4 bases, with 14 bases sitting between them. The CDR3 has 15 amino acids. The CDR3 loop is CASSYTRDSSETQYF. DNA of the CDR3: TGTGCCAGCAGTTACACCAGGGACTCCTCAGAGACCCAGTACTTC.

J is TRBJ1-2 and V is TRBV27; 9 nucleotides match TRBD1. The CDR3 loop spans 15 amino acids. Per germline, CDR1 MNHEY and CDR2 SMNVEV (reference sequence). The V segment lost 6 bases and the J segment 8 bases; nucleotides outside the gene matches: 13. CDR3 coding DNA: TGTGCCAGCAGCGCAGGGGGGGACAGGGAGAGGGGCTACACCTTC. This gives the protein CASSAGGDRERGYTF.

This clone was recorded once. The rearrangement uses TRBV19 and TRBJ2-3; 14 positions match TRBD2. The CDR3 extends over 19 amino acids. Germline-derived CDR1 and CDR2 are LNHDA and SQIVND (reference sequence). V dropped 1 base and J dropped 2; count of bases not matched to a gene: 8. CDR3 in amino acids: CASSIGGLAGGRFTDTQYF. DNA of the CDR3: TGTGCCAGTAGTATAGGAGGACTAGCGGGGGGCCGATTCACAGATACGCAGTATTTT.

This clone was seen once. This rearrangement joins TRBV28 to TRBJ1-2; D perhaps matches TRBD1 (5 bases). V gave up 5 bases and J gave up 0 bases, with 19 bases separating them. This CDR3 is built from 17 residues. The germline CDR1 and CDR2 sequences are MDHEN and SYDVKM. The CDR3 is CASSISRGRVPNYGYTF. The DNA of the CDR3 is TGTGCCAGCAGTATTTCGAGGGGCAGGGTCCCTAACTATGGCTACACCTTC.

The rearrangement uses TRBV7-2 and TRBJ2-3; D perhaps matches TRBD1 (6 bases). The germline gives CDR1 SGHTA, CDR2 FQGNSA. V was cut by 8 bases and J by 5 bases, with 8 bases left in between. This CDR3 has 11 residues. Written as DNA, the CDR3 is TGTGCCAGCTCAGGGGTAGATACGCAGTATTTT. Its protein product is CASSGVDTQYF.

This rearrangement joins TRBV5-1 to TRBJ2-5, with 16 bases that match TRBD2. This CDR3 spans 17 amino acids. The trim removed 0 bases at V and 6 bases at J, leaving 5 bases unmatched. Germline CDR1 and CDR2: SGHRS and YFSETQ. DNA of the CDR3: TGCGCCAGCAGCTTGGAGGGACTAGCGGGAGGGCCAAAGACCCAGTACTTC. This translates into CASSLEGLAGGPKTQYF.

The chain has TRBV30 and TRBJ2-5, with D possibly TRBD1 on 6 matching bases. V gave up 4 bases and J gave up 7 bases, with 10 bases separating them. CDR3 size: 11 residues. The germline CDR1 and CDR2 sequences are GTSNPN and SVGIG (reference sequence). CDR3 DNA sequence: TGTGCCTGGAAGCAAGGGGGGACCCAGTACTTC. It translates to CAWKQGGTQYF.

The rearrangement uses TRBV7-9 and TRBJ2-7; TRBD1 matches 8 bases. Germline CDR1 and CDR2: SEHNR and FQNEAQ (reference sequence). CDR3 size: 18 residues. J lost 2 bases, V lost 1 base, and 13 bases had no gene match. CDR3 sequence: CASSLDRTGNFLTYEQYF. In nucleotides, the CDR3 is TGTGCCAGCAGCTTAGACCGGACAGGGAATTTTCTGACCTACGAGCAGTACTTC.

The chain links TRBV28 to TRBJ2-4; D possibly matches TRBD1 or TRBD2 (5 bases each). Germline V gives CDR1 MDHEN, CDR2 SYDVKM. Trimming shortened V by 0 bases and J by 3 bases, and 9 bases separated the two germline ends. This CDR3 comprises 15 residues. CDR3 sequence (DNA): TGTGCCAGCAGTTTATGGGGGGATGGCAAAAACATTCAGTACTTC. Translated, it gives CASSLWGDGKNIQYF.

The chain couples TRBV6-6 to TRBJ2-3; possibly TRBD2 for D (5 bases). The length of the CDR3 is 11 residues. V was shortened by 10 bases and J by 2 bases, with 7 bases between the two germline ends. Germline V gene sequence: CDR1 MNHNY, CDR2 SVGAGI (reference sequence). CDR3 DNA: TGTGCCATTCGGGACACAGATACGCAGTATTTT. Protein product: CAIRDTDTQYF.

A few counts support this clone. The chain combines TRBV30 with TRBJ1-6; D not resolved. Germline CDR1 is GTSNPN and CDR2 is SVGIG (reference sequence). The CDR3 consists of 15 residues. V lost 0 bases to trimming and J lost 7 bases, with 13 bases between them. The CDR3 spells CAWSVGRATNSPLHF. For the CDR3, the DNA is TGTGCCTGGAGTGTAGGGAGGGCTACGAATTCACCCCTCCACTTT.

The gene calls are TRBV9 and TRBJ1-2; D unclear. The CDR3 length is 12 residues. CDR1 and CDR2 (germline): SGDLS, YYNGEE. V lost 0 bases and J lost 3, with 3 bases in between. CDR3: CASSVGDYGYTF. In DNA form, the CDR3 reads TGTGCCAGCAGCGTAGGGGACTATGGCTACACCTTC.

This chain connects TRBV6-5 to TRBJ1-5, with D unclear. Looked up from germline, CDR1 is MNHEY and CDR2 is SVGAGI. This CDR3 spans 13 amino acids. Trimming left V 3 bases short and J 4 bases short, with 7 bases between. The CDR3 coding sequence is TGTGCCAGCAGTTATCAGGAGAATCAGCCCCAGCATTTT. Translation: CASSYQENQPQHF.

The CDR3 bases are TGTGCCAGCAGTTTCCCTAGCGGGGGGACCTACGAGCAGTACTTC. Translation gives CASSFPSGGTYEQYF. The gene calls are TRBV28 and TRBJ2-7; 11 bases are shared with TRBD2. Germline V gene data show CDR1 as MDHEN and CDR2 as SYDVKM. Trimming removed 3 bases from V and 2 bases from J; junction bases left unmatched: 3. CDR3 length: 15 residues.